This T cell receptor beta chain was recorded in a study of cytomegalovirus exposure and HLA in healthy donors. Vbeta (60) and Jbeta (13) primers were used in the PCR. TCRdb keeps only in-frame clones here, not all; method: immunoSEQ multiplex PCR. The sample records roughly 200,000 clones, approximately 82% being singletons. This CDR3 has 13 amino acids. Deletions cut 4 bases from V and 7 bases from J, with 13 bases between. Germline V gene sequence: CDR1 MNHEY, CDR2 SMNVEV (reference sequence). The chain combines TRBV27 with TRBJ1-1, with D tentatively TRBD1 (6 bases). This TCR came from a middle-aged man in good health and CMV-seropositive. Sequenced material: PBMCs. The CDR3 here is CASSSTGYHEAFF. CDR3 DNA sequence: TGTGCCAGCAGTTCCACAGGGTATCATGAAGCTTTCTTT.